These 6 T cell receptor beta chains came from one sample sequenced in a study of shared T cell receptors in the human thymus. Produced via immunoSEQ multiplex PCR; TCRdb's table is partial and in-frame only. The table lists about 660,000 clones, approximately 90% of them singletons. This sample also appeared in a second study, on human thymus T cells.

Material: thymocytes. The receptors stem from a boy in the first two years of life with a congenital heart defect.

The gene calls are TRBV28 and TRBJ1-1; D perhaps matches TRBD1 (6 bases). The ends were cut back, 6 bases at V and 0 bases at J, with 17 bases in the middle. CDR3 length: 16 amino acids. Per the germline V gene, CDR1 is MDHEN and CDR2 is SYDVKM. The CDR3 here is CASSRTQGWMNTEAFF. CDR3 in DNA: TGTGCCAGCAGCCGCACTCAGGGGTGGATGAACACTGAAGCTTTCTTT.

This clone was observed a few times. Written as DNA, the CDR3 is TGTGCCAGCAGCGGGGGAGGGGTACACTACGAGCAGTACTTC. It encodes CASSGGGVHYEQYF. The chain couples TRBV11-2 to TRBJ2-7; 7 bases are a match to TRBD2. Trimming cost V 5 bases and J 3 bases; bases outside gene matches: 7. This CDR3 comprises 14 residues. Germline V lookup: CDR1 SGHAT, CDR2 FQNNGV.

The rearrangement links TRBV27 to TRBJ1-2; perhaps TRBD1 as D (6 bases). The germline V gene encodes CDR1 MNHEY and CDR2 SMNVEV (reference sequence). CDR3 length equals 15 residues. Trimming cost V 2 bases and J 2 bases, with 12 bases left between them. The DNA for the CDR3 is TGTGCCAGCAGTTTAGTCCCAGGGGCCAACTATGGCTACACCTTC. Protein sequence: CASSLVPGANYGYTF.

The chain couples TRBV5-8 to TRBJ2-5; D not resolved. Germline CDR1 reads SGHTS; CDR2 reads YDEGEE. This CDR3 contains 14 residues. V dropped 1 base and J dropped 1 base, with 8 bases sitting between them. CDR3 coding DNA: TGTGCCAGCAGCTTGACAACAACCCAAGAGACCCAGTACTTC. It specifies CASSLTTTQETQYF.

The chain joins TRBV4-1 to TRBJ1-2; TRBD1 matches at 7 bases. The CDR3 consists of 16 residues. Trimming cost V 6 bases and J 2 bases; bases outside gene matches: 12. Germline CDR1 MGHRA, CDR2 YSYEKL. The CDR3 DNA sequence: TGCGCCAGCAGACCCGGGACAGAACCCCGCAACTATGGCTACACCTTC. It translates to CASRPGTEPRNYGYTF.

The rearrangement links TRBV30 to TRBJ2-7, with 10 bases lining up with TRBD1. The V and J ends lost 3 bases and 6 bases, in that order; junction bases with no gene match: 8. Germline loops: CDR1 GTSNPN, CDR2 SVGIG (reference sequence). This CDR3 spans 14 amino acids. CDR3 nucleotide sequence: TGTGCCTGGAGCCGAAGACAGGGGGCTTGCGAGCAGTACTTC. Its translation: CAWSRRQGACEQYF.